The 13 T cell receptor beta chains in this list originate from one sample, sequenced in a study of T cells expressing NK-cell markers. TCRdb reprocessed the 5' RACE reads and stores each CDR3 protein as one record, lacking DNA. This listing includes around 550,000 distinct CDR3 sequences. Sequencing was done on a sample of blood T cells: a sorted CD56 or NKG2C T cell subset, CD4+ or CD8+ T cells, or bulk PBMC T cells (not recorded which). The receptors stem from a man aged 18 to 30 in good health.

CDR3 in amino acids: CASSLGQGSQYF. This rearrangement joins TRBV12-3 or TRBV12-4 to TRBJ2-3; the D gene TCRdb calls, TRBD1, cannot be checked with no DNA. There are 12 residues in the CDR3.

CDR3: CSALSLPGDTEAFF. The gene calls are TRBV20-1 and TRBJ1-1; the D gene TCRdb calls, TRBD1, cannot be checked with no DNA. CDR3 length: 14 amino acids. Germline loops: CDR1 DFQATT, CDR2 SNEGSKA (reference sequence).

The rearrangement uses TRBV6-2 or TRBV6-3 and TRBJ1-1; TCRdb's D call, TRBD1, is unchecked because there is no DNA. Looked up from germline, CDR1 is MNHEY and CDR2 is SVGEGT. The CDR3 is 14 amino acids. CDR3 loop: CASTKDSMNTEAFF.

The rearrangement uses TRBV18 and TRBJ2-5. The CDR3 extends over 15 amino acids. CDR1 and CDR2 (germline): KGHSH, LQKENI. The CDR3 protein is CASSPAINWGETQYF. Filled out from reference TRBV18 and TRBJ2-5, the complete variable domain reads NAGVMQNPRHLVRRRGQEARLRCSPMKGHSHVYWYRQLPEEGLKFMVYLQKENIIDESGMPKERFSAEFPKEGPSILRIQQVVRGDSAAYFCASSPAINWGETQYFGPGTRLLVL.

The genes are TRBV3-1 and TRBJ1-5. CDR1 LGHDT and CDR2 YNNKEL come from the germline V gene (reference sequence). The CDR3 runs 15 residues. CDR3 sequence reads: CASLGWRGNNQPQHF.

J is TRBJ1-6 and V is TRBV4-1; TCRdb lists TRBD1, though no DNA is available to test this call. The CDR3 contains 17 residues. Germline V gene data show CDR1 as MGHRA and CDR2 as YSYEKL. The CDR3 sequence is CASSQFSRTGFRSPLHF.

This chain joins TRBV6-5 and TRBJ2-3; the TRBD2 assignment by TCRdb is unverifiable without DNA. The CDR3 length is 15 residues. Germline V CDR1 and CDR2: MNHEY, SVGAGI. CDR3 sequence: CASRSAGGRTDTQYF.

The chain has TRBV15 and TRBJ2-2; the TCRdb D gene call, TRBD2, has no DNA to confirm it. There are 16 residues in the CDR3. Looked up from germline, CDR1 is LNHNV and CDR2 is YYDKDF (reference sequence). The CDR3 sequence: CATSSIAGGMGGELFF.

The chain uses TRBV16 and TRBJ1-1; TCRdb lists TRBD1, though no DNA is available to test this call. In germline, CDR1 is KGHSY, CDR2 FQNENV. CDR3 length: 18 amino acids. Here the CDR3 reads CASSFMRGREAPNTEAFF.

The chain is built from TRBV20-1 and TRBJ1-6; checking the TCRdb D call of TRBD1 is not possible without DNA. This CDR3 region has 14 residues. Germline-derived CDR1 and CDR2 are DFQATT and SNEGSKA (reference sequence). This CDR3 is CSASKGTYNSPLHF.

The chain employs TRBV7-9 and TRBJ2-5; TCRdb's D call of TRBD1 is untestable without DNA. CDR1 is SEHNR and CDR2 is FQNEAQ in the germline V gene (reference sequence). This CDR3 contains 15 residues. The CDR3 region is CASSLEQGARETQYF.

The chain uses TRBV6-5 and TRBJ2-2; TCRdb's D gene call, TRBD1, goes unchecked for lack of DNA. In germline, CDR1 is MNHEY, CDR2 SVGAGI. CDR3 size: 13 residues. CDR3 sequence reads: CASLQVNTGELFF.

V is TRBV12-5 and J is TRBJ2-1. CDR3 length: 12 residues. The germline V gene encodes CDR1 LGHNT and CDR2 FRNRAP. CDR3 in amino acids: CASAGGYNEQFF.